This TCR beta chain was identified during a study of molecular identifiers for immune sequencing clone quantification. The CDR3 has 14 residues. With 7 bases removed from V and 2 bases from J, the gap between germline ends came to 15 bases. Per germline, CDR1 SEHNR and CDR2 FQNEAQ (reference sequence). TCRdb re-called the PCR reads through MiXCR, storing one row per CDR3 protein. This table has just under 650,000 distinct CDR3 sequences, 15% to 20% appearing once. The sequence came from a human donor in good health. Some libraries in this study had Jurkat cell RNA spiked in. This chain connects TRBV7-9 to TRBJ2-7, with TRBD2 as a possible D gene (6 bases). The sequencing sample was made of naive CD8+ T cells from blood, with Jurkat cell RNA spiked in. The subset: FACS-sorted CD8+CD4-CCR7+CD45RA+ naive T cells. The CDR3 loop is CASTRGDLPYEQYF. The DNA for the CDR3 is TGTGCCAGCACCCGCGGGGACTTACCCTACGAGCAGTACTTC.